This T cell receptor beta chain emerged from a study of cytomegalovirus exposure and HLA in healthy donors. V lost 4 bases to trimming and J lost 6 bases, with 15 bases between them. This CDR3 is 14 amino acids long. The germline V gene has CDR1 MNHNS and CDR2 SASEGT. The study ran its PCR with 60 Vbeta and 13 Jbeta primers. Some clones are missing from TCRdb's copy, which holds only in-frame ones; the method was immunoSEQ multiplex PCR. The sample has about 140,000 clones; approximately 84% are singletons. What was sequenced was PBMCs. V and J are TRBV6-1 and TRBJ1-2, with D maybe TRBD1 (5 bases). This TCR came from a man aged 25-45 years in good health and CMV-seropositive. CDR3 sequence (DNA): TGTGCCAGCAGTGTGCCCAGGGAAGAGGATGGCTACACCTTC. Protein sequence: CASSVPREEDGYTF.